This TCR beta chain was captured in a study of blood T cells in healthy people across ages. Study-wide findings and caveats: A strong correlation between TCR beta diversity and naive T cell percentage was seen. Since the PBMCs were unsorted, naive and antigen-experienced cells could not be conclusively compared.

For this clonotype: Its antigen is undetermined.

The second PCR ran about 6 to 11 cycles with a sample-barcoded 5' primer and J-beta primers. A template-switch adaptor with 12 random nucleotides tagged each cDNA molecule. TCRdb re-called the 5' RACE reads through MiXCR, storing one row per CDR3 protein. The table has roughly 680,000 distinct CDR3 sequences, approximately 21% seen once. Investigators took approximately 10 milliliters of peripheral blood from every donor. The CDR3 has 15 residues. Germline CDR1 and CDR2: DFQATT and SNEGSKA (reference sequence). Trimming removed 4 bases at V and 3 bases at J, with 19 bases between. The V gene is TRBV20-1, the J gene TRBJ2-7; D is perhaps TRBD2 (6 bases). The source material was blood. The receptor was isolated from a man between 65 and 85 years old in good health. The CDR3 loop is CSATGGTAASYEQYF. For the CDR3, the DNA is TGCAGTGCTACAGGCGGGACCGCGGCGAGCTACGAGCAGTACTTC.